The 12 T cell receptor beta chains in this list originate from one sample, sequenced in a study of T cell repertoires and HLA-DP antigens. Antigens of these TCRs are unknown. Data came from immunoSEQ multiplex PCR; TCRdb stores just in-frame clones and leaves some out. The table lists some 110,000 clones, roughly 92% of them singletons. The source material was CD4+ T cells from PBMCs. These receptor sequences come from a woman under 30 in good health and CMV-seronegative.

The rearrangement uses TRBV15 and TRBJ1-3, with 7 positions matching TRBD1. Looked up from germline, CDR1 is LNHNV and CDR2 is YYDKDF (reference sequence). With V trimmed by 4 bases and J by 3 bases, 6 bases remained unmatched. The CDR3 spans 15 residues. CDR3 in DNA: TGTGCCACCAGCAACCCGGGACAGAGTGGAAACACCATATATTTT. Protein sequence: CATSNPGQSGNTIYF.

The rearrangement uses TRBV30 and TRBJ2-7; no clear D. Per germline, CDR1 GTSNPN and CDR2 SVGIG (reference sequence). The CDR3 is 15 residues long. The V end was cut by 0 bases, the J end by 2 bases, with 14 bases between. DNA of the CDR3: TGTGCCTGGAGTGTACTTTCGCGCAGTACCTACGAGCAGTACTTC. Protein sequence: CAWSVLSRSTYEQYF.

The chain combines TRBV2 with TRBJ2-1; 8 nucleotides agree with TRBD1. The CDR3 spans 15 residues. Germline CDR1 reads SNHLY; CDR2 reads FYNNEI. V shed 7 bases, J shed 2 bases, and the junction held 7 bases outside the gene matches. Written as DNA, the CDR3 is TGTGCCAGCAATAAAGCAGGGGGCGCCTACAATGAGCAGTTCTTC. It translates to CASNKAGGAYNEQFF.

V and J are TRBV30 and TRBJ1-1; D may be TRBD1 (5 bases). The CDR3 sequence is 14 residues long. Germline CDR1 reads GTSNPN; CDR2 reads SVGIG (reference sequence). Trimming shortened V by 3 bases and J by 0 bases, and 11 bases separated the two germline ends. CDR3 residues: CAWRKTVMNTEAFF. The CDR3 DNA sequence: TGTGCCTGGAGAAAGACAGTAATGAACACTGAAGCTTTCTTT. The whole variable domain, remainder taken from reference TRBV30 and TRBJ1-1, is SQTIHQWPATLVQPVGSPLSLECTVEGTSNPNLYWYRQAAGRGLQLLFYSVGIGQISSEVPQNLSASRPQDRQFILSSKKLLLSDSGFYLCAWRKTVMNTEAFFGQGTRLTVV.

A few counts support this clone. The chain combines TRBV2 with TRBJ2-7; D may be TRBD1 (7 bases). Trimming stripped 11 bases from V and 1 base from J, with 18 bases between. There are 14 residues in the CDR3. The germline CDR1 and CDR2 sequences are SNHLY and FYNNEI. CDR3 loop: CAASQGGKSYEQYF. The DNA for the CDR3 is TGTGCCGCTTCGCAGGGGGGAAAATCCTACGAGCAGTACTTC.

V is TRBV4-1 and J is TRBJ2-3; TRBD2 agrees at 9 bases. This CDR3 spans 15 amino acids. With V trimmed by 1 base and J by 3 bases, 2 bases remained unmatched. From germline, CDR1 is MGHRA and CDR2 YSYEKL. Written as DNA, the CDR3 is TGCGCCAGCAGCCAAGGCCTAGCGGGGACAGATACGCAGTATTTT. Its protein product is CASSQGLAGTDTQYF.

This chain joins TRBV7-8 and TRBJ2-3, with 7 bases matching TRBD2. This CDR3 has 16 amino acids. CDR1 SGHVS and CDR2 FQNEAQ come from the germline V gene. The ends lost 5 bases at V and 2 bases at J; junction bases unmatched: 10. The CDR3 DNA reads TGTGCCAGCAGCCCCGAGCGGGGACCCTTCACAGATACGCAGTATTTT. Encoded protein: CASSPERGPFTDTQYF.

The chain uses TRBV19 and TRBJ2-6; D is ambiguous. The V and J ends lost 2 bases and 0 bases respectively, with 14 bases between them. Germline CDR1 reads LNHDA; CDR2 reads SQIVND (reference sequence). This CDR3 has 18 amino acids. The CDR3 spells CASSIFGLSNSGANVLTF. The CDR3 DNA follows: TGTGCCAGTAGTATATTTGGCCTCTCCAACTCTGGGGCCAACGTCCTGACTTTC.

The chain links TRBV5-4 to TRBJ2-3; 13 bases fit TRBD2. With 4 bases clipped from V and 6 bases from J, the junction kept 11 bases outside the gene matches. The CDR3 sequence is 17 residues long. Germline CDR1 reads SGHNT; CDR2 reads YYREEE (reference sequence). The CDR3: CASSGWTSGGPRDTQYF. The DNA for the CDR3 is TGTGCCAGCAGCGGATGGACTAGCGGGGGACCCCGGGATACGCAGTATTTT.

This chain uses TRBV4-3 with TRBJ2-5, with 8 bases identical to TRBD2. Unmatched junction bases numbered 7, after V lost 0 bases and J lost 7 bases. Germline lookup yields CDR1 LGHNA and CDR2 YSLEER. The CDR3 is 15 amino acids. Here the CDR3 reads CASSQEGSGAGTQYF. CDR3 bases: TGCGCCAGCAGCCAAGAAGGTAGCGGGGCGGGGACCCAGTACTTC.

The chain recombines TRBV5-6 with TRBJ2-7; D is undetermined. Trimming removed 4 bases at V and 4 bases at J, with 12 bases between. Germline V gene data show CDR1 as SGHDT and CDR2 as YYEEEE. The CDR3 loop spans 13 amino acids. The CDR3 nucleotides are TGTGCCAGCAGCCCTGACGGACGGTACGAGCAGTACGTC. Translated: CASSPDGRYEQYV.

The CDR3 region is CASSLVGGRAGAEAFF. CDR3 in DNA: TGCGCCAGCAGCTTGGTCGGGGGGAGAGCTGGGGCTGAAGCTTTCTTT. J is TRBJ1-1 and V is TRBV5-1; TRBD1 is a possible D gene (5 bases). The germline CDR1 and CDR2 sequences are SGHRS and YFSETQ. V lost 0 bases, J lost 6 bases, and 18 bases lay in between. This CDR3 is 16 amino acids long.